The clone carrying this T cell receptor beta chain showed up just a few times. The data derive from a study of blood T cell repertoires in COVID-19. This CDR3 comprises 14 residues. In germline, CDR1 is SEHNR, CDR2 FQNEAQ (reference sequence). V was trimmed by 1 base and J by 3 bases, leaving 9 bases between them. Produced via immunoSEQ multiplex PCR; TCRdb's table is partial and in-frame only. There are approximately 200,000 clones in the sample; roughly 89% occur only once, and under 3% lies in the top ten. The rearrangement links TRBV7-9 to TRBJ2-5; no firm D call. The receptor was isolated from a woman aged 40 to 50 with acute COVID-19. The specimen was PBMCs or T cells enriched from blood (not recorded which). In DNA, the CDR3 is TGTGCCAGCAGCTTAGACCAGGCCAAAGAGACCCAGTACTTC. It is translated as CASSLDQAKETQYF.